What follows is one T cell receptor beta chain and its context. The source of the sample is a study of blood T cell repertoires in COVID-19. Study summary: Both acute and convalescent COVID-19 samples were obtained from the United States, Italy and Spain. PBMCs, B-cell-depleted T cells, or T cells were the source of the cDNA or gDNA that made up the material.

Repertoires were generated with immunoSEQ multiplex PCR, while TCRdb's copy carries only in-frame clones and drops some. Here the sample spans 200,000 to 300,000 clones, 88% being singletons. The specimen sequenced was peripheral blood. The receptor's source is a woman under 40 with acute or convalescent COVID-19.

For the CDR3, the DNA is TGTGCCAGCAGCTTAGTTAGGGGTCCACTCTACGAGCAGTACTTC. Protein product: CASSLVRGPLYEQYF. The rearrangement uses TRBV11-2 and TRBJ2-7; a weak D match, TRBD1 (5 bases). Germline assignment: CDR1 SGHAT and CDR2 FQNNGV. V lost 1 base and J 3 bases, leaving 13 bases between the germline ends. The CDR3 loop spans 15 amino acids.